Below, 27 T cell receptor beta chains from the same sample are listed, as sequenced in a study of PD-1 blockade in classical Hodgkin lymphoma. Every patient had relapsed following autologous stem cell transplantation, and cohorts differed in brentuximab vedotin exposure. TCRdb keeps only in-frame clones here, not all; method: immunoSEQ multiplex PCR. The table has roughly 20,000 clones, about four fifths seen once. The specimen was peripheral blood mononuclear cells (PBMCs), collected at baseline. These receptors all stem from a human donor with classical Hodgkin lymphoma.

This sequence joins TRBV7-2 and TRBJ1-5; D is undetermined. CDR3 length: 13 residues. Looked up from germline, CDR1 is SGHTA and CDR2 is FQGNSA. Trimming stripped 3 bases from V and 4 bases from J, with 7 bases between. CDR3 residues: CASSFRENQPQHF. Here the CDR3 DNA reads TGTGCCAGCAGCTTCCGAGAGAATCAGCCCCAGCATTTT. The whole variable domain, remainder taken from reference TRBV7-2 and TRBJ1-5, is GAGVSQSPSNKVTEKGKDVELRCDPISGHTALYWYRQSLGQGLEFLIYFQGNSAPDKSGLPSDRFSAERTGGSVSTLTIQRTQQEDSAVYLCASSFRENQPQHFGDGTRLSIL.

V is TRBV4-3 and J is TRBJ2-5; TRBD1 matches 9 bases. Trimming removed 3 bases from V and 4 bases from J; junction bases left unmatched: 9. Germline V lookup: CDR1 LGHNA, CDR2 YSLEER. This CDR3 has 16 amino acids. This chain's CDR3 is CASSQERTGVGETQYF. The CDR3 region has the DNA TGCGCCAGCAGCCAGGAGAGGACAGGGGTTGGAGAGACCCAGTACTTC.

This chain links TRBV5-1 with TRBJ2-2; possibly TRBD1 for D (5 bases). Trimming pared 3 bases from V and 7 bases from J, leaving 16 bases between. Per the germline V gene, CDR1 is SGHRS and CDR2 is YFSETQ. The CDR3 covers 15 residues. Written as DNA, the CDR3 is TGCGCCAGCAGCTCTGCAGGGCAAACCGGCGGGGAGCTGTTTTTT. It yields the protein CASSSAGQTGGELFF.

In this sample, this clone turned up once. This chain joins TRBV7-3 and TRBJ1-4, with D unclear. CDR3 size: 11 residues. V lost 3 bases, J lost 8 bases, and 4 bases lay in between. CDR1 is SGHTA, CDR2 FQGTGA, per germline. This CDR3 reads CASSLYEKLFF. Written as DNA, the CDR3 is TGTGCCAGCAGCTTGTACGAAAAACTGTTTTTT.

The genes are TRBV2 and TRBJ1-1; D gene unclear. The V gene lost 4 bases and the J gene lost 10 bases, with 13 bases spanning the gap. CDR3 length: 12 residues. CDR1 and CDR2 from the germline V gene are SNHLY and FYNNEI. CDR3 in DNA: TGTGCCAGCAGTGTCGGCGGCCGGGGAGCTTTCTTT. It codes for CASSVGGRGAFF. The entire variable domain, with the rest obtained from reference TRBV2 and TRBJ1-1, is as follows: EPEVTQTPSHQVTQMGQEVILRCVPISNHLYFYWYRQILGQKVEFLVSFYNNEISEKSEIFDDQFSVERPDGSNFTLKIRSTKLEDSAMYFCASSVGGRGAFFGQGTRLTVV.

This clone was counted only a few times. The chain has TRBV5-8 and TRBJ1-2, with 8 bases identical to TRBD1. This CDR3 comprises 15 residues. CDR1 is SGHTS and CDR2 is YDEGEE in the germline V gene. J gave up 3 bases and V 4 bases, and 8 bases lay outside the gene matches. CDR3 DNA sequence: TGTGCCAGCAGCGGACTTACGGACAGGGACTATGGCTACACCTTC. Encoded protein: CASSGLTDRDYGYTF.

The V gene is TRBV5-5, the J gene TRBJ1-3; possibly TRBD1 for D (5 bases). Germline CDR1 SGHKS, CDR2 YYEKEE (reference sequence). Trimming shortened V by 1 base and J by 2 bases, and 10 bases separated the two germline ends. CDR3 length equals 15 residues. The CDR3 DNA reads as TGTGCCAGCAGCTTGTCTGGGGCGCCTGGAAACACCATATATTTT. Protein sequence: CASSLSGAPGNTIYF.

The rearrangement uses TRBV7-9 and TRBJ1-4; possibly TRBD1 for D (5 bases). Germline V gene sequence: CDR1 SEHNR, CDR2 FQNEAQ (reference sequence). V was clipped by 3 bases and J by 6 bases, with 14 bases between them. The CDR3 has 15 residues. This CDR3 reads CASSFGDGRDEKLFF. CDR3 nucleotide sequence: TGTGCCAGCAGCTTTGGGGACGGCCGAGATGAAAAACTGTTTTTT.

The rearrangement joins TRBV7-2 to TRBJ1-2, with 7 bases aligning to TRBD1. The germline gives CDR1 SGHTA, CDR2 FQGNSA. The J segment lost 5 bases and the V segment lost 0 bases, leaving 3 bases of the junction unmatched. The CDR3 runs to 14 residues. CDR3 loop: CASSLAGQIYGYTF. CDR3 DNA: TGTGCCAGCAGCTTAGCGGGACAGATATATGGCTACACCTTC.

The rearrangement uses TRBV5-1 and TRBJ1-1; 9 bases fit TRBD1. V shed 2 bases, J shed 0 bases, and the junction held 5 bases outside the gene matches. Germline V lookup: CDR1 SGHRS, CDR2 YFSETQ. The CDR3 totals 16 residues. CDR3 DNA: TGCGCCAGCAGCTTAGGGACAGGGTCGATGAACACTGAAGCTTTCTTT. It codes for CASSLGTGSMNTEAFF.

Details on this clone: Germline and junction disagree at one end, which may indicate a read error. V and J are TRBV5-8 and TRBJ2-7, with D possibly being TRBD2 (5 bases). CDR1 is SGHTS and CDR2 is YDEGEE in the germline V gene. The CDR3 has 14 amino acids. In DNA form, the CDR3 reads TGCGCCAGCAGCCACCGGACTGGCCGTGGGGAGCAGTACTTC. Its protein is CASSHRTGRGEQYF.

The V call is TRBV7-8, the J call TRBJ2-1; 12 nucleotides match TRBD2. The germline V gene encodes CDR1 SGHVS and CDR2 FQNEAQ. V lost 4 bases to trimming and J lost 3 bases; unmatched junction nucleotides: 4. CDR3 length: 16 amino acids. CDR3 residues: CASSSGLAGRYNEQFF. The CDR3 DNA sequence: TGTGCCAGCAGCTCCGGACTAGCGGGGCGCTACAATGAGCAGTTCTTC.

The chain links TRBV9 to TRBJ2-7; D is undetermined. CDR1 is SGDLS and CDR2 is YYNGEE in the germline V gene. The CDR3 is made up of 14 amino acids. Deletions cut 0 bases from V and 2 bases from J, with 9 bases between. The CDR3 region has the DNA TGTGCCAGCAGCGTAGGGCAGGAGCCCTACGAGCAGTACTTC. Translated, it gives CASSVGQEPYEQYF.

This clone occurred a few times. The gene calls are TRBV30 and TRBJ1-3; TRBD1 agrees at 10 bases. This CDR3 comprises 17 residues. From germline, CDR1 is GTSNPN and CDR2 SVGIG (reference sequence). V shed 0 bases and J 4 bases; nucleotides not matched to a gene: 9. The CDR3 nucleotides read TGTGCCTGGAGTGTAGCGGGACAGGGGAAACGGGGAAACACCATATATTTT. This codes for CAWSVAGQGKRGNTIYF.

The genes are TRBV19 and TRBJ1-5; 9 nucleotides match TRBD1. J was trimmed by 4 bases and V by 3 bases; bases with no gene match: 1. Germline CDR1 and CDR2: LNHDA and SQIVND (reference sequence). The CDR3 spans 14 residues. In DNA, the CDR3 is TGTGCCAGTAGTATGGGACAGGGAAATCAGCCCCAGCATTTT. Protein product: CASSMGQGNQPQHF. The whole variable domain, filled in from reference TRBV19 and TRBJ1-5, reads DGGITQSPKYLFRKEGQNVTLSCEQNLNHDAMYWYRQDPGQGLRLIYYSQIVNDFQKGDIAEGYSVSREKKESFPLTVTSAQKNPTAFYLCASSMGQGNQPQHFGDGTRLSIL.

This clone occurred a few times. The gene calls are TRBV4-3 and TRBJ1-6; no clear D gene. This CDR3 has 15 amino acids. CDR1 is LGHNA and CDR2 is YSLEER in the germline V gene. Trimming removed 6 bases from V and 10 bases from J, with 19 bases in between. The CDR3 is CASSALGLGRSPLHF. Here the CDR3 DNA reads TGCGCCAGCAGTGCATTGGGTCTGGGGAGGTCACCCCTCCACTTT.

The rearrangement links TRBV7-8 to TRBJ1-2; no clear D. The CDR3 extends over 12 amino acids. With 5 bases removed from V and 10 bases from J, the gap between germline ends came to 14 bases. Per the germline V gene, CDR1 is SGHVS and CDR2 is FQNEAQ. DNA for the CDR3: TGTGCCAGCAGCCTACCCGGCGGTGCCTACACCTTC. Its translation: CASSLPGGAYTF.

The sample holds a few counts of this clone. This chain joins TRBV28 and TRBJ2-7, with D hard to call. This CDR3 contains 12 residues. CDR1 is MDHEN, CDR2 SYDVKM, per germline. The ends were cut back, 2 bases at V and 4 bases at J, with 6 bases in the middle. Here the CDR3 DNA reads TGTGCCAGCAGTTTACTGGTTTACGAGCAGTACTTC. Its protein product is CASSLLVYEQYF.

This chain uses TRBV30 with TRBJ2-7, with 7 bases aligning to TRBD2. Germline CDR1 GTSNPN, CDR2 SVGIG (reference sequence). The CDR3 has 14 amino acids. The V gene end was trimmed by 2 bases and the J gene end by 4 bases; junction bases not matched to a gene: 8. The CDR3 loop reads CAWSSGAHLYEQYF. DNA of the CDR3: TGTGCCTGGAGTAGCGGGGCGCATTTGTACGAGCAGTACTTC.

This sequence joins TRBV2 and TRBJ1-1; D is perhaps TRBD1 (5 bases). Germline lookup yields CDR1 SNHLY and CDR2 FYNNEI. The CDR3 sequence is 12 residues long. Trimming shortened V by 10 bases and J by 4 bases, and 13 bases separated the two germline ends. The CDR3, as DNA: TGTGCCACAGGGCGGGGGGGCACTGAAGCTTTCTTT. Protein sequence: CATGRGGTEAFF.

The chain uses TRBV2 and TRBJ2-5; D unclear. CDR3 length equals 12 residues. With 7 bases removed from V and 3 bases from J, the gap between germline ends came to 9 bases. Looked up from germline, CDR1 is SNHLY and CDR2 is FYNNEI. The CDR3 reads CASKGRKETQYF. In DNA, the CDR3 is TGTGCCAGCAAGGGCAGGAAAGAGACCCAGTACTTC.

CDR3 in DNA: TGTGCCAGCCGATTCGGGGGAGCAACTAATGAAAAACTGTTTTTT. As protein: CASRFGGATNEKLFF. This rearrangement joins TRBV27 to TRBJ1-4; possibly TRBD1 for D (5 bases). Germline CDR1 MNHEY, CDR2 SMNVEV (reference sequence). The CDR3 loop spans 15 amino acids. Trimming removed 8 bases at V and 0 bases at J, with 13 bases between.

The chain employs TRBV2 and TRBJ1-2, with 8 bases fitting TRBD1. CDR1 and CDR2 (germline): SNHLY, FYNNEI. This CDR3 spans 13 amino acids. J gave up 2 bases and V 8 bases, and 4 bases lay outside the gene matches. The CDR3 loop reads CASGNRGNYGYTF. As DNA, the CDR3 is TGTGCCAGCGGCAACAGGGGGAACTATGGCTACACCTTC.

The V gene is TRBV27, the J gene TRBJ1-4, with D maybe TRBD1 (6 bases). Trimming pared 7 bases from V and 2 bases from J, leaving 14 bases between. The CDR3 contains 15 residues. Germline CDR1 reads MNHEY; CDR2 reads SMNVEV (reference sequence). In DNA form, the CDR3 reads TGTGCCAGCATGGTCGGGGGCGCGACTAATGAAAAACTGTTTTTT. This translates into CASMVGGATNEKLFF. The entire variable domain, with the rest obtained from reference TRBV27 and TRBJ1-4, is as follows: EAQVTQNPRYLITVTGKKLTVTCSQNMNHEYMSWYRQDPGLGLRQIYYSMNVEVTDKGDVPEGYKVSRKEKRNFPLILESPSPNQTSLYFCASMVGGATNEKLFFGSGTQLSVL.

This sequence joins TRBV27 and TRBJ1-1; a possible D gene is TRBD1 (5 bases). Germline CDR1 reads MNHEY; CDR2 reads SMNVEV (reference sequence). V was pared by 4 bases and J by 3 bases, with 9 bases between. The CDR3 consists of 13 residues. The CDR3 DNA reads TGTGCCAGCAGTTGGCAGGGCCACACTGAAGCTTTCTTT. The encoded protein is CASSWQGHTEAFF.

This CDR3 is CASRDSGTGLGYTF. CDR3 sequence (DNA): TGTGCCAGCAGGGATTCCGGGACAGGGCTTGGCTACACCTTC. The chain is built from TRBV28 and TRBJ1-2, with 9 bases that match TRBD1. The CDR3 length is 14 residues. Germline V gene data show CDR1 as MDHEN and CDR2 as SYDVKM. The trim removed 6 bases at V and 7 bases at J, leaving 9 bases unmatched.

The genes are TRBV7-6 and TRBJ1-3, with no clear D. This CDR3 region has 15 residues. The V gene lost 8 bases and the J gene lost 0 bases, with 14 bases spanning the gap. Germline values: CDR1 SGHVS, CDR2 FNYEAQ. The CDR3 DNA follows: TGTGCCAGCTCTACCCCCCGGAACTCTGGAAACACCATATATTTT. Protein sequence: CASSTPRNSGNTIYF. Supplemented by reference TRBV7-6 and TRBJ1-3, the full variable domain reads GAGVSQSPRYKVTKRGQDVALRCDPISGHVSLYWYRQALGQGPEFLTYFNYEAQQDKSGLPNDRFSAERPEGSISTLTIQRTEQRDSAMYRCASSTPRNSGNTIYFGEGSWLTVV.